A single sample is the source of the 32 T cell receptor beta chains below, sequenced in a study of cytomegalovirus exposure and HLA in healthy donors. Primers included in the PCR were 60 Vbeta and 13 Jbeta primers. Some clones are missing from TCRdb's copy, which holds only in-frame ones; the method was immunoSEQ multiplex PCR. The table lists some 120,000 clones, roughly four fifths of them singletons. The specimen was PBMCs. The receptors were gathered from a woman aged 40 to 50 in good health and CMV-seropositive.

The chain couples TRBV5-4 to TRBJ1-2; D gene ambiguous. This CDR3 is built from 16 residues. Trimming removed 4 bases from V and 4 bases from J, with 20 bases in between. CDR1 and CDR2 from the germline V gene are SGHNT and YYREEE (reference sequence). CDR3 sequence: CASSHPTAGSAYGYTF. CDR3 DNA: TGTGCCAGCAGCCACCCTACCGCAGGATCCGCCTATGGCTACACCTTC.

The J gene is TRBJ2-3, the V gene TRBV5-5; no clear D gene. The V end lost 5 bases, the J end lost 3 bases, and 16 bases lay between the germline ends. Germline V gene lookup returns CDR1 SGHKS and CDR2 YYEKEE (reference sequence). The CDR3 length is 15 residues. CDR3 coding DNA: TGTGCCAGCAGTACCAACTGGGCTGGGACAGATACGCAGTATTTT. Amino acid sequence: CASSTNWAGTDTQYF.

This sequence joins TRBV5-1 and TRBJ1-4; D gene uncertain. V was pared by 4 bases and J by 3 bases, with 13 bases between. CDR3 size: 15 residues. The germline gives CDR1 SGHRS, CDR2 YFSETQ. The CDR3 DNA is TGCGCCAGCAGCCTGGCTGGCCAGTCTAATGAAAAACTGTTTTTT. It translates to CASSLAGQSNEKLFF.

This chain connects TRBV5-4 to TRBJ2-7; 8 positions agree with TRBD2. The V gene's germline CDR1 is SGHNT and CDR2 YYREEE (reference sequence). The CDR3 totals 14 residues. V was pared by 4 bases and J by 4 bases, with 7 bases of the junction left unmatched. For the CDR3, the DNA is TGTGCCAGCAGCCGGGAGCGGGAGATTTACGAGCAGTACTTC. Translated, it gives CASSREREIYEQYF. Complete variable domain (other parts from reference TRBV5-4 and TRBJ2-7): ETGVTQSPTHLIKTRGQQVTLRCSSQSGHNTVSWYQQALGQGPQFIFQYYREEENGRGNFPPRFSGLQFPNYSSELNVNALELDDSALYLCASSREREIYEQYFGPGTRLTVT.

The chain uses TRBV5-1 and TRBJ2-7, with 10 positions matching TRBD1. Unmatched junction bases numbered 8, after V lost 5 bases and J lost 3 bases. From germline, CDR1 is SGHRS and CDR2 YFSETQ. This CDR3 contains 15 residues. This chain's CDR3 is CASSRGGTGDYEQYF. The CDR3 nucleotides are TGCGCCAGCAGTCGAGGGGGGACAGGGGACTACGAGCAGTACTTC.

The chain couples TRBV28 to TRBJ1-5; D is unclear. Germline V gene sequence: CDR1 MDHEN, CDR2 SYDVKM. Trimming left V 10 bases short and J 6 bases short, with 16 bases between. This CDR3 is built from 13 residues. The DNA of the CDR3 is TGTGCCATCCGACCCGGGTCGGGTCAGCCCCAGCATTTT. It encodes CAIRPGSGQPQHF.

This clone was counted a few times. The rearrangement links TRBV9 to TRBJ2-2; D perhaps matches TRBD2 (6 bases). V lost 4 bases and J lost 6, with 16 bases in between. The germline V gene encodes CDR1 SGDLS and CDR2 YYNGEE. There are 15 residues in the CDR3. The CDR3 protein is CASSPGTLGAGELFF. The CDR3, as DNA: TGTGCCAGCAGCCCCGGGACTCTCGGCGCCGGGGAGCTGTTTTTT.

The CDR3 sequence: CATRSDTRNYGYTF. CDR3 DNA: TGTGCCACCAGAAGTGACACCCGAAACTATGGCTACACCTTC. The rearrangement joins TRBV15 to TRBJ1-2; D unclear. Trimming left V 6 bases short and J 2 bases short, with 13 bases between. CDR3 length equals 14 residues. Germline CDR1 reads LNHNV; CDR2 reads YYDKDF (reference sequence). The full variable domain, rest sourced from reference TRBV15 and TRBJ1-2, is DAMVIQNPRYQVTQFGKPVTLSCSQTLNHNVMYWYQQKSSQAPKLLFHYYDKDFNNEADTPDNFQSRRPNTSFCFLDIRSPGLGDTAMYLCATRSDTRNYGYTFGSGTRLTVV.

Regarding this clone: One end of the junction does not line up with germline, which may come from a read error. This chain joins TRBV7-9 and TRBJ1-3; TRBD1 matches at 7 bases. Germline V gene sequence: CDR1 SEHNR, CDR2 FQNEAQ (reference sequence). This CDR3 has 15 amino acids. DNA for the CDR3: TGTTCCAGCAGCTTGCTCGGGACAGTCGGAAACACCATATATTTT. This sequence encodes CSSSLLGTVGNTIYF.

V and J are TRBV10-2 and TRBJ2-7; no clear D gene. CDR3 size: 13 residues. The ends were cut back, 3 bases at V and 3 bases at J, with 9 bases in the middle. Germline loops: CDR1 WSHSY, CDR2 SAAADI. In DNA form, the CDR3 reads TGCGCCAGCAGTGAATGGCTCGTCTACGAGCAGTACTTC. Translated, it gives CASSEWLVYEQYF.

The chain joins TRBV6-5 to TRBJ2-7; 11 bases match TRBD1. From germline, CDR1 is MNHEY and CDR2 SVGAGI. The CDR3 totals 14 residues. V lost 6 bases and J lost 2; bases outside the gene matches: 3. The CDR3 region has the DNA TGTGCCAGCAGCCGGGACAGGGGGGCCTACGAGCAGTACTTC. It encodes CASSRDRGAYEQYF.

V is TRBV7-9 and J is TRBJ1-2, with a possible D match to TRBD1 (6 bases). CDR1 and CDR2 from the germline V gene are SEHNR and FQNEAQ (reference sequence). This CDR3 is built from 14 residues. V shed 3 bases and J shed 4 bases, with 12 bases lying between them. The DNA for the CDR3 is TGTGCCAGCAGCTTCGACAGGTGGGGCTATGGCTACACCTTC. Amino acid sequence: CASSFDRWGYGYTF.

This clone was seen only a few times. J is TRBJ2-2 and V is TRBV5-6, with a tentative D call TRBD2 (6 bases). The germline V and J ends were trimmed by 5 bases and 3 bases, with 14 bases remaining between them. The CDR3 runs to 15 residues. The germline V gene encodes CDR1 SGHDT and CDR2 YYEEEE. CDR3 DNA sequence: TGTGCCAGCAGGTGGTGGGGGGTAGACACCGGGGAGCTGTTTTTT. Residues: CASRWWGVDTGELFF.

The chain carries TRBV15 and TRBJ1-3, with 7 bases that match TRBD1. This CDR3 has 17 amino acids. Germline-derived CDR1 and CDR2 are LNHNV and YYDKDF (reference sequence). Trimming at V came to 8 bases and at J to 3 bases, leaving 16 bases not matched to a gene. The DNA for the CDR3 is TGTGCCACCGCTGATCCGGGAGGGGGCGCGGATGGAAACACCATATATTTT. Its translation is CATADPGGGADGNTIYF.

This clone was seen just once. The V gene is TRBV7-9, the J gene TRBJ2-1; D might be TRBD2 (5 bases). CDR3 length: 10 amino acids. Looked up from germline, CDR1 is SEHNR and CDR2 is FQNEAQ (reference sequence). The CDR3 sequence: CSLDGDEQFF. CDR3 coding DNA: TGTTCCCTCGACGGGGATGAGCAGTTCTTC.

V usage is TRBV27 and J usage is TRBJ2-5; 10 positions agree with TRBD2. Germline V gene sequence: CDR1 MNHEY, CDR2 SMNVEV (reference sequence). J lost 3 bases, V lost 6 bases, and 7 bases had no gene match. The CDR3 spans 15 residues. CDR3 region: CASSIGLAVKETQYF. CDR3 in DNA: TGTGCCAGCAGCATAGGACTAGCGGTAAAAGAGACCCAGTACTTC.

The chain has TRBV27 and TRBJ2-7; D uncertain. V lost 1 base, J lost 3 bases, and 10 bases lay in between. This CDR3 spans 14 amino acids. Germline lookup yields CDR1 MNHEY and CDR2 SMNVEV (reference sequence). In DNA form, the CDR3 reads TGTGCCAGCAGTTTATTCGGTGTCGACTACGAGCAGTACTTC. Its translation is CASSLFGVDYEQYF.

This chain uses TRBV18 with TRBJ1-1; D call uncertain. Germline V gene sequence: CDR1 KGHSH, CDR2 LQKENI. Trimming took 2 bases from V and 1 from J, leaving 11 bases between them. The length of the CDR3 is 15 residues. DNA of the CDR3: TGTGCCAGCTCACCAAAGAGGTTGTCGAACACTGAAGCTTTCTTT. As protein: CASSPKRLSNTEAFF.

The CDR3 DNA sequence: TGTGCCAGCCAGAGAGCGGGAGGGCCTAATGAGCAGTTCTTC. It specifies CASQRAGGPNEQFF. The rearrangement uses TRBV6-1 and TRBJ2-1; 10 nucleotides match TRBD2. The CDR3 extends over 14 amino acids. Germline values: CDR1 MNHNS, CDR2 SASEGT. Trimming cost V 8 bases and J 7 bases; bases outside gene matches: 8.

The table lists this clone with a count of one. This rearrangement joins TRBV5-8 to TRBJ2-7; 7 nucleotides align to TRBD1. The CDR3 loop spans 14 amino acids. Germline-derived CDR1 and CDR2 are SGHTS and YDEGEE. Trimming took 4 bases from V and 2 from J; bases not matched to a gene: 6. CDR3 bases: TGTGCCAGCAGCACGGGACAGCCCCCCTACGAGCAGTACTTC. Its translation is CASSTGQPPYEQYF.

This clone has only one observation. The rearrangement uses TRBV27 and TRBJ2-5; the D gene is possibly TRBD2 (6 bases). Germline loops: CDR1 MNHEY, CDR2 SMNVEV (reference sequence). The CDR3 has 15 residues. Deletions cut 5 bases from V and 5 bases from J, with 18 bases between. CDR3 amino acids: CASSPWLGEAETQYF. The CDR3 DNA reads as TGTGCCAGCAGTCCGTGGTTGGGGGAGGCGGAGACCCAGTACTTC.

The chain is built from TRBV10-3 and TRBJ2-1, with TRBD2 identical over 7 bases. Trimming took 0 bases from V and 9 from J; bases not matched to a gene: 8. Germline loops: CDR1 ENHRY, CDR2 SYGVKD. CDR3 length: 15 amino acids. DNA for the CDR3: TGTGCCATCAGTGAGTCGGAGGCGGGAGCTGGTGAGCAGTTCTTC. This sequence encodes CAISESEAGAGEQFF.

The V and J genes are TRBV19 and TRBJ2-2, with 10 bases aligning to TRBD2. This CDR3 region has 14 residues. V lost 8 bases and J lost 4; bases outside the gene matches: 4. Germline V lookup: CDR1 LNHDA, CDR2 SQIVND (reference sequence). CDR3 region: CASDTSGITGELFF. In nucleotides, the CDR3 is TGTGCCAGTGATACTAGCGGGATCACCGGGGAGCTGTTTTTT.

The rearrangement joins TRBV9 to TRBJ2-3; perhaps TRBD2 as D (7 bases). Germline V gene sequence: CDR1 SGDLS, CDR2 YYNGEE. The CDR3 extends over 16 amino acids. Deletions cut 0 bases from V and 3 bases from J, with 14 bases between. The CDR3 sequence: CASSVARGALTDTQYF. The CDR3 region has the DNA TGTGCCAGCAGCGTAGCCCGGGGGGCGCTGACAGATACGCAGTATTTT.

The chain uses TRBV28 and TRBJ2-7; 11 positions agree with TRBD1. The length of the CDR3 is 17 residues. V was clipped by 4 bases and J by 3 bases; unmatched bases: 11. Per germline, CDR1 MDHEN and CDR2 SYDVKM. CDR3 residues: CASSSGTGGTIVYEQYF. CDR3 DNA: TGTGCCAGCAGTTCCGGGACAGGGGGGACCATTGTCTACGAGCAGTACTTC.

V is TRBV29-1 and J is TRBJ2-7; the D gene is possibly TRBD1 (6 bases). This CDR3 is built from 14 residues. Trimming took 2 bases from V and 2 from J, leaving 13 bases between them. Per the germline V gene, CDR1 is SQVTM and CDR2 is ANQGSEA. CDR3 amino acids: CSVETGQRTYEQYF. DNA of the CDR3: TGCAGCGTTGAAACAGGACAGAGAACCTACGAGCAGTACTTC.

The J gene is TRBJ2-7, the V gene TRBV6-5; D call uncertain. V was clipped by 2 bases and J by 3 bases, with 8 bases between them. Germline V gives CDR1 MNHEY, CDR2 SVGAGI. The CDR3 runs 13 residues. CDR3 residues: CASSYHSNYEQYF. The CDR3 bases are TGTGCCAGCAGTTACCACAGCAACTACGAGCAGTACTTC.

The V gene is TRBV28, the J gene TRBJ1-2; D ambiguous. Trimming removed 4 bases at V and 5 bases at J, with 11 bases between. Germline loops: CDR1 MDHEN, CDR2 SYDVKM. The CDR3 totals 13 residues. The CDR3 is CASSSRVWYGYTF. CDR3 coding DNA: TGTGCCAGCAGTTCCCGGGTGTGGTATGGCTACACCTTC.

V usage is TRBV5-8 and J usage is TRBJ2-2, with D perhaps matching TRBD1 (5 bases). The CDR3 length is 16 residues. Germline CDR1 reads SGHTS; CDR2 reads YDEGEE. Trimming took 7 bases from V and 1 from J, leaving 17 bases between them. This CDR3 is CASSRTPGWNTGELFF. The CDR3 region has the DNA TGTGCCAGCTCTCGCACGCCAGGGTGGAACACCGGGGAGCTGTTTTTT.

The CDR3 sequence: CASSRREFADTQYF. The CDR3 region has the DNA TGCGCCAGCAGCCGTCGGGAGTTTGCGGATACGCAGTATTTT. The J gene is TRBJ2-3, the V gene TRBV4-3; TRBD2 might be the D (6 bases). V was cut by 4 bases and J by 6 bases, with 14 bases left in between. The CDR3 totals 14 residues. Germline V CDR1 and CDR2: LGHNA, YSLEER.

This clone came up a few times. The chain is built from TRBV23-1 and TRBJ2-4; 7 bases match TRBD1. TRBV23-1 is an open reading frame, and its role is uncertain. The CDR3 is 14 residues long. The V segment lost 8 bases and the J segment 9 bases; nucleotides outside the gene matches: 13. CDR3 protein: CASFHRQGISIQYF. The DNA of the CDR3 is TGCGCCAGCTTCCATAGACAGGGCATAAGCATTCAGTACTTC.

The genes are TRBV15 and TRBJ2-3; 7 bases fit TRBD1. The CDR3 has 14 amino acids. Germline loops: CDR1 LNHNV, CDR2 YYDKDF (reference sequence). The V segment lost 5 bases and the J segment 4 bases; nucleotides outside the gene matches: 6. The CDR3 DNA sequence: TGTGCCACCAGCTCTATCGGGACAGCAGATACGCAGTATTTT. Protein: CATSSIGTADTQYF.